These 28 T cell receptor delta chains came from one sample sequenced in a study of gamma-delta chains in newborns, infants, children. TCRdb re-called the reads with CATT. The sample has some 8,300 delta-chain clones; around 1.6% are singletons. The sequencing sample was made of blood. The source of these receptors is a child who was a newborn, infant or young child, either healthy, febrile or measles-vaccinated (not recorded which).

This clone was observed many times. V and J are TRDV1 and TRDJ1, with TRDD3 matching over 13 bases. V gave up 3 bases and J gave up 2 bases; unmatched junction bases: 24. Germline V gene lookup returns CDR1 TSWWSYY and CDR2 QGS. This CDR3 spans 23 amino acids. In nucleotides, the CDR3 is TGTGCTCTTGGGGACCCAAGCCTGGCCTTCCTCATACTGGGGGATACGGGAACCGATAAACTCATCTTT. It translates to CALGDPSLAFLILGDTGTDKLIF.

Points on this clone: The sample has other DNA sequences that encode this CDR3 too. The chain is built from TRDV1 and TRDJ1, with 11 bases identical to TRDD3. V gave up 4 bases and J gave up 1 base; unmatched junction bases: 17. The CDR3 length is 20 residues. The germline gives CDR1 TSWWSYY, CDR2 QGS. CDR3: CALGGALPAWGIQGTDKLIF. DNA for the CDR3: TGTGCTCTTGGGGGAGCACTTCCAGCCTGGGGGATACAAGGCACCGATAAACTCATCTTT.

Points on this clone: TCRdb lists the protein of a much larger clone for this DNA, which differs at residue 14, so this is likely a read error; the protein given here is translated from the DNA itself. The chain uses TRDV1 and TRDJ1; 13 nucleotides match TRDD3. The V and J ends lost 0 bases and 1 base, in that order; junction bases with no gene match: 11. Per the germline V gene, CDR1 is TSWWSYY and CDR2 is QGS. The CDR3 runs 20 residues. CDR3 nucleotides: TGTGCTCTTGGGGAACTTTGGAGTACTGGGGGATACGCGAGCACCGATAAACTCATCTTT. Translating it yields CALGELWSTGGYASTDKLIF.

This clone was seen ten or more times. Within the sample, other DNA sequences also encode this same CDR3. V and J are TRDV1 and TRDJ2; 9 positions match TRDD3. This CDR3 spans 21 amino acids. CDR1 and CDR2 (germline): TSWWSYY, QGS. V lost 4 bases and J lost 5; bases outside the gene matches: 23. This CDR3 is CALGAPFPSPSTGGGTAQLFF. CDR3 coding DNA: TGTGCTCTTGGGGCACCTTTCCCTTCCCCTAGTACTGGGGGAGGTACAGCACAACTCTTCTTT.

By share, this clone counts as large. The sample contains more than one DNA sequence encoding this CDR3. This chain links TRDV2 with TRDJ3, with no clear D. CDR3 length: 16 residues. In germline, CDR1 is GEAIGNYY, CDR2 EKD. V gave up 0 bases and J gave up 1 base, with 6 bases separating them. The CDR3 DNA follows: TGTGCCTGTGACACCCCGGGGTCCTGGGACACCCGACAGATGTTTTTC. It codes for CACDTPGSWDTRQMFF.

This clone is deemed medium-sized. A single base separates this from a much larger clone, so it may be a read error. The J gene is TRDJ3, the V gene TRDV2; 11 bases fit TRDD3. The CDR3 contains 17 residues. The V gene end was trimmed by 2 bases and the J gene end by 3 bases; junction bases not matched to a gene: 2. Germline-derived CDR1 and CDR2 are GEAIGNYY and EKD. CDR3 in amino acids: CACDILGDNWDTRQMFF. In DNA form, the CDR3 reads TGTGCCTGTGACATACTGGGGGATAACTGGGACACCCGACAGATGTTTTTC.

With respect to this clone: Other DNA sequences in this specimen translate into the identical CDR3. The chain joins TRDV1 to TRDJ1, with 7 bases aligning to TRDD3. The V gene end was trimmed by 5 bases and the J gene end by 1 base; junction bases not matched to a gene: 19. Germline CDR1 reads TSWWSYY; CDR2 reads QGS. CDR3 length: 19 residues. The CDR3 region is CALGKAILGTGVATDKLIF. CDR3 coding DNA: TGTGCTCTTGGGAAGGCCATCCTAGGTACTGGGGTTGCCACCGATAAACTCATCTTT.

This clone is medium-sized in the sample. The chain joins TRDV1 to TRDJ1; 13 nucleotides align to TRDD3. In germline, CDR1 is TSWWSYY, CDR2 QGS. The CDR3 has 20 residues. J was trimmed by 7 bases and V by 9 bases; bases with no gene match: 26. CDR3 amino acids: CALVNTPSVYWGIRRGKLIF. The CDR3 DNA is TGTGCTCTAGTAAACACACCCTCGGTTTACTGGGGGATACGACGGGGTAAACTCATCTTT.

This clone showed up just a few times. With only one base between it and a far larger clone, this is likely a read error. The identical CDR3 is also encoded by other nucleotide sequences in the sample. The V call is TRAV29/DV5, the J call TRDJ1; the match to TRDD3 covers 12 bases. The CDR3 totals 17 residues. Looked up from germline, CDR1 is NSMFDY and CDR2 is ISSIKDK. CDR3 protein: CAASADWGILPTDKLIF. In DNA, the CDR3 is TGCGCAGCAAGCGCGGACTGGGGGATACTCCCCACCGATAAACTCATCTTT. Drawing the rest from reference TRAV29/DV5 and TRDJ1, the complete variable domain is DQQVKQNSPSLSVQEGRISILNCDYTNSMFDYFLWYKKYPAEGPTFLISISSIKDKNEDGRFTVFLNKSAKHLSLHIVPSQPGDSAVYFCAASADWGILPTDKLIFGKGTRVTVEP.

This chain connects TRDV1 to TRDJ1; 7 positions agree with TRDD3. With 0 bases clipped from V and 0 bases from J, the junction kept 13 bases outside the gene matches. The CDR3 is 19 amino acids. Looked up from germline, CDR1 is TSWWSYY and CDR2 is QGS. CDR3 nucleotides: TGTGCTCTTGGGGAACTGGACCCATGGAATTGGGGGAACACCGATAAACTCATCTTT. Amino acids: CALGELDPWNWGNTDKLIF.

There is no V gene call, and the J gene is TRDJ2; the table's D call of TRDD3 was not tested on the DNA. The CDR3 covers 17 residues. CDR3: CALGELGLGDYTAQLFF. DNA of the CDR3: TGTGCTCTTGGGGAACTCGGCCTTGGGGATTACACAGCACAACTCTTCTTT.

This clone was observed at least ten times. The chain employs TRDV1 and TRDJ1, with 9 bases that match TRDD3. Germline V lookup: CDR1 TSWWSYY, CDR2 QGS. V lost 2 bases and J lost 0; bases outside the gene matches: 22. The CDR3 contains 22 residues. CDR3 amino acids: CALGEVCPVGDKRALYTDKLIF. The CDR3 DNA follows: TGTGCTCTTGGGGAAGTTTGTCCGGTGGGGGATAAGCGCGCCTTGTACACCGATAAACTCATCTTT.

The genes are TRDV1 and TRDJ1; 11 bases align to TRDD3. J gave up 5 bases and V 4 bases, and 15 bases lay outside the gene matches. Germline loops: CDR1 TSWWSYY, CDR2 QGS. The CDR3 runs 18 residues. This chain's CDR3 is CALGVELGDKSPRDKLIF. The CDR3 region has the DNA TGTGCTCTTGGGGTCGAACTGGGGGATAAATCGCCACGGGATAAACTCATCTTT.

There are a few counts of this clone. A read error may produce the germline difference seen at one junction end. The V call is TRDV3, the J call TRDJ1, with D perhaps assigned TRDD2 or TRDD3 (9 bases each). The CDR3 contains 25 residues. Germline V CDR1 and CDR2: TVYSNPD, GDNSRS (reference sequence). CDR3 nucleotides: TGTGCCTTTACCGTCCCGGCCTTCCTACGACGGGACTTCTACTGGGGGAAAGTTAACACCGATGAACTCATCTTT. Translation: CAFTVPAFLRRDFYWGKVNTDELIF.

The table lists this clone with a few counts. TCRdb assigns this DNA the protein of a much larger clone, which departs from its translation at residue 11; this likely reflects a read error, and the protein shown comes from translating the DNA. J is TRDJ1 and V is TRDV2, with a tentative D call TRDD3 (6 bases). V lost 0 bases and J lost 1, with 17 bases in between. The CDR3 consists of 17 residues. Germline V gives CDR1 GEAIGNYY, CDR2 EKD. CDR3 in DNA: TGTGCCTGTGACACCCTCCTCATACTGGGAAGCACCGATAAACTCATCTTT. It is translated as CACDTLLILGSTDKLIF.

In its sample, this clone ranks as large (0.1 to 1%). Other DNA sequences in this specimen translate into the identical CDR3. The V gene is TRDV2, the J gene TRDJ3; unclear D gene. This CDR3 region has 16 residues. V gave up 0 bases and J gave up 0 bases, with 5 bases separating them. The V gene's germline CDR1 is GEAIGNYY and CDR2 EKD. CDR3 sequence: CACDTFSSWDTRQMFF. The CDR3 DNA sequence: TGTGCCTGTGACACCTTTAGCTCCTGGGACACCCGACAGATGTTTTTC.

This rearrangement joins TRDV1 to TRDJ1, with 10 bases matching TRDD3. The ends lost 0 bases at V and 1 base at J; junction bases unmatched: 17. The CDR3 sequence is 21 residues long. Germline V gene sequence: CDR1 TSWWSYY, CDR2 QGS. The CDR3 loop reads CALGELVRIPTWGILTDKLIF. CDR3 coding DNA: TGTGCTCTTGGGGAACTCGTGCGCATTCCTACGTGGGGGATACTCACCGATAAACTCATCTTT.

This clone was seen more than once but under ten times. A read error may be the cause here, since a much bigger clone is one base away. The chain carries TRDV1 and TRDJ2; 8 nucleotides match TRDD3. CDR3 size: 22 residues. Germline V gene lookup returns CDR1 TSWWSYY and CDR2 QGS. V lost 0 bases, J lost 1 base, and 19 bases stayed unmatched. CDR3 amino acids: CALGELALPGGHGLILTAQLFF. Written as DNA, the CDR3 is TGTGCTCTTGGGGAACTAGCCCTACCTGGGGGACACGGGTTGATTTTGACAGCACAACTCTTCTTT.

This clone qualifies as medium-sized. The CDR3 here is CALGEGSYERGHTDKLIF. The CDR3 DNA reads TGTGCTCTTGGGGAGGGTTCCTACGAAAGGGGTCACACCGATAAACTCATCTTT. The V and J genes are TRDV1 and TRDJ1, with 7 positions matching TRDD2. V lost 3 bases, J lost 0 bases, and 13 bases stayed unmatched. The V gene's germline CDR1 is TSWWSYY and CDR2 QGS. CDR3 length equals 18 residues.

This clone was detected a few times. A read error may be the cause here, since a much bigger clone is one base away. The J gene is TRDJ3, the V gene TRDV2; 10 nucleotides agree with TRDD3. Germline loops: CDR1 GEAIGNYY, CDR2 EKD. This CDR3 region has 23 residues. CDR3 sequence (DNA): TGTGCCTGTGCCCCCATAGTACTGGGGGATTTAGTAGGCAGCTCCTGGGGCACCCGACAGATGTTTTTC. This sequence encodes CACAPIVLGDLVGSSWGTRQMFF.

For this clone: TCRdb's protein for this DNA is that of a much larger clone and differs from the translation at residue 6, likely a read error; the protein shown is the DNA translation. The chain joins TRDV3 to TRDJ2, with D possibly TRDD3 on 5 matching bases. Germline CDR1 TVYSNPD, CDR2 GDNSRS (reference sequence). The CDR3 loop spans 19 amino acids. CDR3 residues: CASSPPGGEGPALTAQLFF. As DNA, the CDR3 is TGTGCTTCTTCTCCCCCGGGGGGTGAGGGTCCGGCCTTGACAGCACAACTCTTCTTT.

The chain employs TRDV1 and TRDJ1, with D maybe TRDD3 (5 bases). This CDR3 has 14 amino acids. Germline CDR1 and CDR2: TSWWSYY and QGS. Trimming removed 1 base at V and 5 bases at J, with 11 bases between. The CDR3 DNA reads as TGTGCTCTTGGGGAACCAGAACGGGGGGATAAACTCATCTTT. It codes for CALGEPERGDKLIF.

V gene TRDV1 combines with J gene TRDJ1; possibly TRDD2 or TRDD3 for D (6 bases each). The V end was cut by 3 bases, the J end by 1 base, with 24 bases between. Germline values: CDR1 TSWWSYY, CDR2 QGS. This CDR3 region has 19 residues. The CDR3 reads CALGDNRPTELGSTDKLIF. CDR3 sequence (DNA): TGTGCTCTTGGGGACAATCGTCCTACGGAGCTGGGGTCCACCGATAAACTCATCTTT.

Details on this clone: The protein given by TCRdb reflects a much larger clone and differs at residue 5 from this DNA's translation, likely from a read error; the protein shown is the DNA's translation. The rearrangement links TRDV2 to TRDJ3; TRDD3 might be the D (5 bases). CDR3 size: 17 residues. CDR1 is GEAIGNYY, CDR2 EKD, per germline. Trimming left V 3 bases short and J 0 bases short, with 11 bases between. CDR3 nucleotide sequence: TGTGCCTGTGACGCCTGGGCGAGCTCCTGGGACACCCGACAGATGTTTTTC. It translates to CACDAWASSWDTRQMFF.

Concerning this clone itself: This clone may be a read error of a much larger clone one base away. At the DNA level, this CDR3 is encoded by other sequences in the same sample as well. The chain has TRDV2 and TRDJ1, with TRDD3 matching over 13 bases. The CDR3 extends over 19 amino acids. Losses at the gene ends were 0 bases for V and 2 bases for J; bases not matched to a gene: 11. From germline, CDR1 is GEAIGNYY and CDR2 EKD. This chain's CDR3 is CACDTAWVLGDTGTDKLIF. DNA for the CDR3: TGTGCCTGTGACACCGCTTGGGTACTGGGGGATACGGGTACCGATAAACTCATCTTT.

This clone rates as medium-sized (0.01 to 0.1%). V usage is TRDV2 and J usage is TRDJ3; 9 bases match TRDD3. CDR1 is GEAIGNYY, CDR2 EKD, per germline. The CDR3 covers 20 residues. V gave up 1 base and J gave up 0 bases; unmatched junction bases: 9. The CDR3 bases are TGTGCCTGTGACACGGTCTGGGGGATGCGCCGCTCCTGGGACACCCGACAGATGTTTTTC. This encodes CACDTVWGMRRSWDTRQMFF.

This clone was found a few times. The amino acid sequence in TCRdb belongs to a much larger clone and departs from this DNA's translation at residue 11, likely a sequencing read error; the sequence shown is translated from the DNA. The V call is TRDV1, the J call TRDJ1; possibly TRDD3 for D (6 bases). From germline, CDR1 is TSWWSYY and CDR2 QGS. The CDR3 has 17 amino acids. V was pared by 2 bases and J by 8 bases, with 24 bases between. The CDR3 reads CALGESRGITGGEKLIF. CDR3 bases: TGTGCTCTTGGGGAATCCCGCGGGATAACGGGAGGGGAGAAACTCATCTTT.

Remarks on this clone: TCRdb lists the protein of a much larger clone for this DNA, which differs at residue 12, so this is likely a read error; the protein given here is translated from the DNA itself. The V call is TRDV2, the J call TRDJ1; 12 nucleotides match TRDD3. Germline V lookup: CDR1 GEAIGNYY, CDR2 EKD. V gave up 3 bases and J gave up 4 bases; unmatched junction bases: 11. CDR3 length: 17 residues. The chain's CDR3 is CACDFVLGDTPIDKLIF. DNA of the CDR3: TGTGCCTGTGACTTCGTACTGGGGGATACACCCATCGATAAACTCATCTTT.